This is a list of T cell receptor beta chains from one sample in a study of T cell changes during pregnancy in multiple sclerosis. Using immunoSEQ multiplex PCR, the repertoire was profiled, and TCRdb retains in-frame clones only, with some absent. Among approximately 50,000 clones, about 90% were seen once, and the ten largest hold approximately 10%. The sequenced sample was CD8+ T cells from peripheral blood mononuclear cells, obtained after pregnancy. These receptors were taken from a female donor with multiple sclerosis, enrolled in a pregnancy study. Both conserved end residues are part of each CDR3. Each record gives: D gene, clone size, V gene, J gene, CDR3 protein, CDR3 DNA. The D gene is left open where the match is weak. Clone size is not always given. Where it is, it says once, few, many or a class for expanded clones.

TRBD1	NA	TRBV6-6	TRBJ2-7	CASSRDSYEQYF	TGTGCCAGCAGTCGGGACAGCTACGAGCAGTACTTC
TRBD1	NA	TRBV6-4	TRBJ2-2	CATGTANTGELFF	TGTGCCACCGGGACAGCGAACACCGGGGAGCTGTTTTTT
TRBD1	NA	TRBV5-4	TRBJ1-2	CASSTEERGQGVYGYTF	TGTGCCAGCAGCACCGAGGAGCGGGGACAGGGGGTTTATGGCTACACCTTC
NA	NA	TRBV6-4	TRBJ2-1	CASSASSTPSDEQFF	TGTGCCAGCAGTGCCTCTTCAACTCCGTCCGATGAGCAGTTCTTC
NA	NA	TRBV7-9	TRBJ1-1	CASSPRQENTEAFF	TGTGCCAGCAGCCCCCGACAGGAGAACACTGAAGCTTTCTTT
TRBD1	NA	TRBV9	TRBJ1-4	CASSVDGTGTEKLFF	TGTGCCAGCAGCGTAGACGGGACAGGGACGGAAAAACTGTTTTTT
NA	NA	TRBV13	TRBJ1-1	CASSLGQENTEAFF	TGTGCCAGCAGCTTAGGGCAGGAGAACACTGAAGCTTTCTTT
NA	NA	TRBV19	TRBJ2-3	CASSIVASTDTQYF	TGTGCCAGTAGTATAGTAGCGAGCACAGATACGCAGTATTTT
NA	NA	TRBV28	TRBJ1-2	CASKRGVNGYTF	TGTGCCAGCAAGCGGGGAGTTAATGGCTACACCTTC
NA	once	TRBV5-4	TRBJ1-1	CASSRSWGNTEAFF	TGTGCCAGCAGCCGCTCGTGGGGCAACACTGAAGCTTTCTTT
NA	NA	TRBV5-4	TRBJ2-3	CASSSEFTDTQYF	TGTGCCAGCAGCTCGGAGTTCACAGATACGCAGTATTTT
TRBD2	NA	TRBV7-6	TRBJ2-3	CASSATLSGEYTDTQYF	TGTGCCAGCAGCGCAACCCTTAGCGGGGAGTACACAGATACGCAGTATTTT
NA	NA	TRBV5-4	TRBJ1-1	CASSLKKGDLNTEAFF	TGTGCCAGCAGCTTAAAAAAGGGGGACCTCAACACTGAAGCTTTCTTT
TRBD1	few	TRBV27	TRBJ1-6	CASSPATGNNSPLHF	TGTGCCAGCAGTCCCGCGACAGGGAATAATTCACCCCTCCACTTT
NA	NA	TRBV6-5	TRBJ1-1	CASRTPRTVTEAFF	TGTGCCAGCAGAACCCCACGGACAGTCACCGAAGCTTTCTTT
NA	NA	TRBV29-1	TRBJ2-7	CSVELGAREQYF	TGCAGCGTTGAGTTGGGGGCGCGGGAGCAGTACTTC
NA	NA	TRBV9	TRBJ2-2	CASSASPGTTAGELFF	TGTGCCAGCAGCGCATCCCCCGGGACAACCGCCGGGGAGCTGTTTTTT
NA	NA	TRBV2	TRBJ2-3	CASKQGLTDTQYF	TGTGCCAGCAAGCAGGGCCTCACAGATACGCAGTATTTT
NA	NA	TRBV27	TRBJ1-6	CASSPSTGFSPLHF	TGTGCCAGCAGTCCGTCGACAGGTTTTTCACCCCTCCACTTT
NA	NA	TRBV15	TRBJ1-1	CATGAAVGTEAFF	TGTGCCACCGGGGCAGCCGTCGGCACTGAAGCTTTCTTT
TRBD2	NA	TRBV2	TRBJ2-1	CASSRGGVYNEQFF	TGTGCCAGCAGCCGCGGGGGGGTCTACAATGAGCAGTTCTTC
TRBD1	NA	TRBV10-3	TRBJ1-2	CAISPLGQGFSGYTF	TGTGCCATCAGCCCCCTTGGACAGGGATTCAGTGGCTACACCTTC
NA	NA	TRBV27	TRBJ2-3	CASRHLPRDGTDTQYF	TGTGCCAGCAGGCACCTCCCCAGGGATGGCACAGATACGCAGTATTTT
NA	NA	TRBV5-1	TRBJ2-5	CASSLYRWETQYF	TGCGCCAGCAGCTTGTATCGGTGGGAGACCCAGTACTTC
TRBD2	NA	TRBV11-2	TRBJ2-1	CASSLASPAGGNEQFF	TGTGCCAGCAGCTTAGCAAGCCCCGCCGGGGGGAATGAGCAGTTCTTC
TRBD1	NA	TRBV7-9	TRBJ2-7	CASSLGETGDSYEQYF	TGTGCCAGCAGCTTAGGGGAGACAGGGGATTCCTACGAGCAGTACTTC
NA	NA	TRBV6-6	TRBJ2-3	CASSLGGITDTQYF	TGTGCCAGCTCTTTGGGCGGGATAACAGATACGCAGTATTTT
NA	NA	TRBV5-6	TRBJ2-7	CASSLQVGYEQYF	TGTGCCAGCAGCTTACAGGTTGGCTACGAGCAGTACTTC
TRBD2	NA	TRBV14	TRBJ2-3	CASSQSERAGGRSDTQYF	TGTGCCAGCAGCCAATCGGAACGAGCGGGGGGGCGGTCAGATACGCAGTATTTT
NA	NA	TRBV7-3	TRBJ1-1	CASSLTGGNTEAFF	TGTGCCAGCAGCTTAACGGGAGGGAACACTGAAGCTTTCTTT
TRBD2	NA	TRBV5-6	TRBJ2-3	CASSLVEEGLAGADTQYF	TGTGCCAGCAGCTTGGTGGAGGAGGGGCTAGCGGGGGCAGATACGCAGTATTTT
TRBD1	NA	TRBV9	TRBJ2-1	CASSAVTGGRYNEQFF	TGTGCCAGCAGCGCCGTTACAGGGGGTCGGTACAATGAGCAGTTCTTC
NA	few	TRBV10-3	TRBJ2-2	CAIGGHSNTGELFF	TGTGCCATTGGCGGGCATTCGAACACCGGGGAGCTGTTTTTT
NA	once	TRBV6-1	TRBJ2-3	CASSEALRGSTDTQYF	TGTGCCAGCAGTGAAGCGCTCAGGGGAAGCACAGATACGCAGTATTTT
TRBD1	NA	TRBV7-9	TRBJ1-4	CASSPGTGGKLFF	TGTGCCAGCAGCCCTGGGACAGGGGGAAAACTGTTTTTT
TRBD2	few	TRBV13	TRBJ2-1	CASSLGLGGTYNEQFF	TGTGCCAGCAGCTTAGGACTCGGGGGGACCTACAATGAGCAGTTCTTC
NA	NA	TRBV28	TRBJ2-7	CATKRGFSPYEQYF	TGTGCCACCAAGAGGGGGTTCTCTCCCTACGAGCAGTACTTC
TRBD1	NA	TRBV27	TRBJ2-7	CASSSGTGLNEQYF	TGTGCCAGCAGTTCCGGGACAGGGTTAAACGAGCAGTACTTC
NA	NA	TRBV5-6	TRBJ2-1	CASSKPGFGYNEQFF	TGTGCCAGCAGCAAACCAGGGTTTGGCTACAATGAGCAGTTCTTC
NA	NA	TRBV19	TRBJ1-1	CASNSGAQNTEAFF	TGTGCCAGTAACTCAGGGGCTCAAAACACTGAAGCTTTCTTT
NA	NA	TRBV6-5	TRBJ1-1	CASSYSAEGTEAFF	TGTGCCAGCAGTTACTCGGCTGAGGGCACTGAAGCTTTCTTT
NA	NA	TRBV7-3	TRBJ2-7	CASSLIGNYEQYF	TGTGCCAGCAGCTTAATTGGCAACTACGAGCAGTACTTC
TRBD1	NA	TRBV7-9	TRBJ1-1	CASSPGTGWHTEAFF	TGTGCCAGCAGCCCTGGGACAGGGTGGCACACTGAAGCTTTCTTT
NA	once	TRBV27	TRBJ2-7	CASSLSSGLREQYF	TGTGCCAGCAGTTTATCGTCGGGTTTACGCGAGCAGTACTTC
NA	once	TRBV10-3	TRBJ2-7	CAISEAGSYEQYF	TGTGCCATCAGTGAGGCAGGCTCCTACGAGCAGTACTTC
TRBD2	NA	TRBV5-6	TRBJ2-1	CASSFGTSGPNEQFF	TGTGCCAGCAGTTTCGGGACTAGCGGCCCCAATGAGCAGTTCTTC
NA	NA	TRBV27	TRBJ1-2	CASSLQQPTTANYGYTF	TGTGCCAGCAGTTTACAACAGCCTACCACCGCTAACTATGGCTACACCTTC
NA	NA	TRBV19	TRBJ2-7	CASSIGLNWRDEQYF	TGTGCCAGTAGTATAGGCCTTAACTGGAGGGACGAGCAGTACTTC
TRBD2	NA	TRBV5-1	TRBJ2-3	CASSVELAGADTQYF	TGCGCCAGCAGCGTCGAGTTAGCGGGGGCAGATACGCAGTATTTT
TRBD1	NA	TRBV9	TRBJ1-4	CASSVLGTGSEKLFF	TGTGCCAGCAGCGTATTAGGGACAGGTAGCGAAAAACTGTTTTTT
TRBD1	NA	TRBV7-2	TRBJ2-7	CASSAEGQGLPYEQYF	TGTGCCAGCAGCGCCGAGGGACAGGGCCTTCCCTACGAGCAGTACTTC
TRBD1	NA	TRBV25-1	TRBJ2-7	CASSHPGQGIHEQYF	TGTGCCAGCAGTCACCCGGGACAGGGTATCCACGAGCAGTACTTC
NA	NA	TRBV2	TRBJ2-2	CASSPRASGTGELFF	TGTGCCAGCAGCCCCAGGGCTTCTGGTACCGGGGAGCTGTTTTTT
TRBD1	NA	TRBV11-2	TRBJ2-1	CASSIGQGNEQFF	TGTGCCAGCAGCATCGGACAGGGAAATGAGCAGTTCTTC
TRBD1	NA	TRBV4-2	TRBJ1-1	CASSYTGVSTEAFF	TGTGCCAGCAGCTACACAGGGGTGTCCACTGAAGCTTTCTTT
TRBD2	once	TRBV7-6	TRBJ2-1	CASSSYGGAGNEQFF	TGTGCCAGCAGCTCGTACGGGGGGGCTGGGAATGAGCAGTTCTTC
NA	NA	TRBV5-1	TRBJ2-2	CASSWPRTETNTGELFF	TGCGCCAGCAGCTGGCCTCGGACAGAGACTAACACCGGGGAGCTGTTTTTT
TRBD2	NA	TRBV14	TRBJ2-7	CASSHLDGGTYEQYF	TGTGCCAGCAGCCACCTTGACGGGGGGACCTACGAGCAGTACTTC
NA	NA	TRBV4-2	TRBJ2-2	CASTSSGELFF	TGTGCCAGCACCTCTTCCGGGGAGCTGTTTTTT